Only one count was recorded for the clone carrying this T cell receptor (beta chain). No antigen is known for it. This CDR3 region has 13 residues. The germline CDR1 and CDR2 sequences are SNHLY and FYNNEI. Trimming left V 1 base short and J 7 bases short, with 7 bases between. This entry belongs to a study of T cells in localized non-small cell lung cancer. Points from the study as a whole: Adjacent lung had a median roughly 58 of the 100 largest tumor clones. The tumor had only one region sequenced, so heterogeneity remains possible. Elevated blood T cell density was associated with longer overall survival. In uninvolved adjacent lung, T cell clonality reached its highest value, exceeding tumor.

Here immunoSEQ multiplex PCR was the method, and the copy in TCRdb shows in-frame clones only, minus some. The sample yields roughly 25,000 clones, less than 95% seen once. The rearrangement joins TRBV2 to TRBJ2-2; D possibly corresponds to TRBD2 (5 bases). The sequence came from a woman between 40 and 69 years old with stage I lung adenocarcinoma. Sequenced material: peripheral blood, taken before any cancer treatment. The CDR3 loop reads CASSEVRDGELFF. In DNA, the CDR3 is TGTGCCAGCAGTGAAGTGAGGGACGGGGAGCTGTTTTTT.